The 17 T cell receptor beta chains below all came from one sample that was sequenced in a study of cytomegalovirus exposure and HLA in healthy donors. Amplification used 60 Vbeta primers and 13 Jbeta primers. Using immunoSEQ multiplex PCR, the repertoire was profiled, and TCRdb retains in-frame clones only, with some absent. The top ten hold more than 0.35% of the sample, which has about 200,000 clones, roughly 83% seen once. Material for sequencing was PBMCs. These receptor sequences come from a male donor in good health and CMV-seropositive.

The rearrangement links TRBV7-2 to TRBJ2-1; TRBD1 matches 7 bases. The CDR3 extends over 13 amino acids. J gave up 12 bases and V 8 bases, and 13 bases lay outside the gene matches. The germline CDR1 and CDR2 sequences are SGHTA and FQGNSA. The CDR3 reads CASSTGPRLGQFF. In DNA, the CDR3 is TGTGCCAGCTCGACAGGGCCCCGACTGGGGCAGTTCTTC.

CDR3 region: CASSFAGTGGDGYTF. The CDR3 DNA is TGTGCCAGCAGCTTTGCCGGGACAGGGGGCGATGGCTACACCTTC. The chain joins TRBV7-2 to TRBJ1-2; 12 bases line up with TRBD1. V dropped 3 bases and J dropped 6; count of bases not matched to a gene: 5. This CDR3 is 15 amino acids long. The V gene's germline CDR1 is SGHTA and CDR2 FQGNSA.

The chain employs TRBV11-2 and TRBJ1-1; D is uncertain. CDR1 is SGHAT, CDR2 FQNNGV, per germline. V dropped 2 bases and J dropped 1 base, with 8 bases sitting between them. The CDR3 extends over 14 amino acids. CDR3 nucleotides: TGTGCCAGCAGCTTAACTCGGGGGAACACTGAAGCTTTCTTT. Translated: CASSLTRGNTEAFF. Filled out from reference TRBV11-2 and TRBJ1-1, the complete variable domain reads EAGVAQSPRYKIIEKRQSVAFWCNPISGHATLYWYQQILGQGPKLLIQFQNNGVVDDSQLPKDRFSAERLKGVDSTLKIQPAKLEDSAVYLCASSLTRGNTEAFFGQGTRLTVV.

The J gene is TRBJ2-3, the V gene TRBV4-2; TRBD2 matches 8 bases. The CDR3 is 15 amino acids. CDR1 and CDR2 (germline): LGHNA, YNFKEQ. The V gene end was trimmed by 4 bases and the J gene end by 5 bases; junction bases not matched to a gene: 8. CDR3 coding DNA: TGTGCCAGCAGCCGAACCGGACTAGCCGGAGATACGCAGTATTTT. Translation gives CASSRTGLAGDTQYF.

V gene TRBV9 combines with J gene TRBJ2-7; TRBD1 aligns across 12 bases. CDR3 length equals 14 residues. Trimming took 3 bases from V and 6 from J; bases not matched to a gene: 4. CDR1 and CDR2 (germline): SGDLS, YYNGEE. The CDR3 loop reads CASSAGTGGIEQYF. For the CDR3, the DNA is TGTGCCAGCAGCGCCGGGACAGGGGGCATCGAGCAGTACTTC.

The chain's CDR3 is CASSGRDSYEQYF. CDR3 DNA sequence: TGTGCCAGCAGTGGCAGGGACTCCTACGAGCAGTACTTC. The rearrangement uses TRBV2 and TRBJ2-7; possible D gene TRBD1, 5 bases. Germline lookup yields CDR1 SNHLY and CDR2 FYNNEI. This CDR3 region has 13 residues. Trimming pared 4 bases from V and 0 bases from J, leaving 7 bases between.

The chain is built from TRBV7-3 and TRBJ2-1, with 11 nucleotides matching TRBD2. This CDR3 region has 15 residues. J lost 3 bases, V lost 5 bases, and 3 bases had no gene match. CDR1 SGHTA and CDR2 FQGTGA come from the germline V gene. The CDR3 loop is CASSVLAGDYNEQFF. Written as DNA, the CDR3 is TGTGCCAGCAGCGTACTAGCGGGAGACTACAATGAGCAGTTCTTC.

The rearrangement joins TRBV7-2 to TRBJ2-7, with 7 bases aligning to TRBD2. Germline trimming cut 5 bases from V and 3 bases from J; bases unmatched to any gene: 10. Germline V gene data show CDR1 as SGHTA and CDR2 as FQGNSA. The CDR3 covers 15 residues. Here the CDR3 DNA reads TGTGCCAGCAGCGGGGGGGATACGGGGATCTACGAGCAGTACTTC. Residues: CASSGGDTGIYEQYF.

The rearrangement joins TRBV6-5 to TRBJ1-2; 9 nucleotides match TRBD1. The V gene's germline CDR1 is MNHEY and CDR2 SVGAGI. The CDR3 is 12 amino acids. V shed 7 bases, J shed 10 bases, and the junction held 7 bases outside the gene matches. CDR3 nucleotide sequence: TGTGCCAGCACTAGACAGGGGGGGAACTACACCTTC. Protein: CASTRQGGNYTF.

The genes are TRBV28 and TRBJ2-5; D is possibly TRBD2 (6 bases). The CDR3 is made up of 14 amino acids. Trimming pared 2 bases from V and 11 bases from J, leaving 18 bases between. Germline V gene lookup returns CDR1 MDHEN and CDR2 SYDVKM. CDR3 amino acids: CASSLTGALYEQYF. The CDR3 nucleotides read TGTGCCAGCAGTTTAACGGGAGCCCTATATGAGCAGTACTTC.

The rearrangement joins TRBV7-2 to TRBJ2-2, with D maybe TRBD1 (6 bases). CDR1 is SGHTA and CDR2 is FQGNSA in the germline V gene. This CDR3 spans 15 amino acids. The V and J ends lost 5 bases and 6 bases respectively, with 16 bases between them. CDR3 residues: CASSAVGQPAGELFF. CDR3 sequence (DNA): TGTGCCAGCAGCGCGGTCGGACAGCCCGCCGGGGAGCTGTTTTTT.

The chain employs TRBV18 and TRBJ1-2, with D possibly being TRBD1 (6 bases). V was clipped by 2 bases and J by 6 bases, with 13 bases between them. The CDR3 sequence is 14 residues long. CDR1 KGHSH and CDR2 LQKENI come from the germline V gene. CDR3 in amino acids: CASSPERGKDGYTF. The CDR3 DNA sequence: TGTGCCAGCTCACCAGAGAGGGGGAAAGATGGCTACACCTTC.

The rearrangement uses TRBV19 and TRBJ2-3; weak D call: TRBD2 (5 bases). The length of the CDR3 is 15 residues. V was pared by 3 bases and J by 6 bases, with 16 bases between. Germline V lookup: CDR1 LNHDA, CDR2 SQIVND (reference sequence). The CDR3 DNA reads TGTGCCAGTAGTATTGGTCTGGGAGCCGAGGATACGCAGTATTTT. This sequence encodes CASSIGLGAEDTQYF.

The J gene is TRBJ2-3, the V gene TRBV2; 7 bases line up with TRBD2. The germline V gene has CDR1 SNHLY and CDR2 FYNNEI. Trimming at V came to 6 bases and at J to 4 bases, leaving 10 bases not matched to a gene. The CDR3 sequence is 15 residues long. The CDR3 reads CASSAREREADTQYF. The CDR3 region has the DNA TGTGCCAGCAGCGCCCGAGAGCGGGAAGCAGATACGCAGTATTTT. Supplemented by reference TRBV2 and TRBJ2-3, the full variable domain reads EPEVTQTPSHQVTQMGQEVILRCVPISNHLYFYWYRQILGQKVEFLVSFYNNEISEKSEIFDDQFSVERPDGSNFTLKIRSTKLEDSAMYFCASSAREREADTQYFGPGTRLTVL.

The chain has TRBV9 and TRBJ2-1, with D hard to call. CDR3 size: 12 residues. Trimming stripped 0 bases from V and 5 bases from J, with 3 bases between. Germline assignment: CDR1 SGDLS and CDR2 YYNGEE. CDR3 loop: CASSVADNEQFF. The DNA for the CDR3 is TGTGCCAGCAGCGTAGCAGACAATGAGCAGTTCTTC.

This chain joins TRBV27 and TRBJ1-1; a possible D gene is TRBD1 (5 bases). Per the germline V gene, CDR1 is MNHEY and CDR2 is SMNVEV (reference sequence). Trimming left V 3 bases short and J 5 bases short, with 13 bases between. The length of the CDR3 is 14 residues. The CDR3 protein is CASSFGGLGTEAFF. In DNA, the CDR3 is TGTGCCAGCAGTTTTGGGGGACTAGGGACTGAAGCTTTCTTT.

This chain links TRBV6-5 with TRBJ1-5; D is possibly TRBD1 (5 bases). Germline CDR1 and CDR2: MNHEY and SVGAGI. V was pared by 6 bases and J by 2 bases, with 11 bases between. This CDR3 is 14 amino acids long. The CDR3 protein is CASRRDSGNQPQHF. Here the CDR3 DNA reads TGTGCCAGCAGAAGAGACAGTGGCAATCAGCCCCAGCATTTT.